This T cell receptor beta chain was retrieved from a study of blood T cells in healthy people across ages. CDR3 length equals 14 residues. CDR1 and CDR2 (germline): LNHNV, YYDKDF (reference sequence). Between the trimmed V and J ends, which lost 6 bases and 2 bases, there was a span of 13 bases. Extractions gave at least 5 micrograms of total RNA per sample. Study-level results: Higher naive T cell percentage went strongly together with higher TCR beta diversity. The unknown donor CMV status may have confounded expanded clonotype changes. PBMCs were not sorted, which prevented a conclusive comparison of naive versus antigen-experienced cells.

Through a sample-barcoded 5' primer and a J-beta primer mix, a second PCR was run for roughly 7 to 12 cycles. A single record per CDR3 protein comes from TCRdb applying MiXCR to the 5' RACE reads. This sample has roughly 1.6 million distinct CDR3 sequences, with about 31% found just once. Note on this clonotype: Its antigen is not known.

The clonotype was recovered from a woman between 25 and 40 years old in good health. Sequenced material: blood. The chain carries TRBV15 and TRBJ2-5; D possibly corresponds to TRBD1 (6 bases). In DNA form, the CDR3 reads TGTGCCACCAGTCGGGACACCCAACAAGAGACCCAGTACTTC. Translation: CATSRDTQQETQYF.